The next 24 T cell receptor beta chains were all read from a single sample in a study of T cell changes during pregnancy in multiple sclerosis (dated by TCRdb to about 2019). Library preparation employed the immunoSEQ multiplex PCR assay. TCRdb provides this immuneACCESS table in a form limited to in-frame rearrangements. Some clones are lacking; in checked studies, under half of them reflect an unresolved V gene, and why the rest are absent is not known. The sample includes around 50,000 clones, with about 91% observed a single time. Together, the top ten hold approximately 0.2% of the sample. Specimen: CD4+ T cells from peripheral blood mononuclear cells, collected in the second trimester of pregnancy. These receptors came from a female donor with multiple sclerosis, enrolled in a pregnancy study.

The chain uses TRBV21-1 and TRBJ1-3. TRBV21-1 is a known pseudogene. This CDR3 has 14 amino acids. Here the CDR3 DNA reads TGTGCCAGCAGCCCGGGGAACTCTGGAAACACCATATATTTT. Translation gives CASSPGNSGNTIYF.

V and J are TRBV6-6 and TRBJ1-6; tentative D call: TRBD1 (6 bases). Germline values: CDR1 MNHNY, CDR2 SVGAGI (reference sequence). The CDR3 length is 14 residues. Trimming pared 4 bases from V and 9 bases from J, leaving 13 bases between. CDR3 bases: TGTGCCAGCAGTTCAACTGGGGGCGGTTCACCCCTCCACTTT. Translation: CASSSTGGGSPLHF.

The J gene is TRBJ2-5, the V gene TRBV5-4; 13 nucleotides match TRBD2. CDR1 is SGHNT and CDR2 is YYREEE in the germline V gene (reference sequence). The V gene end was trimmed by 3 bases and the J gene end by 2 bases; junction bases not matched to a gene: 4. This CDR3 has 16 residues. The CDR3: CASSSGLAGVQETQYF. The CDR3, as DNA: TGTGCCAGCAGCTCAGGACTAGCGGGAGTTCAAGAGACCCAGTACTTC.

The gene calls are TRBV30 and TRBJ1-5; D possibly corresponds to TRBD1 (5 bases). The CDR3 is 16 amino acids. CDR1 GTSNPN and CDR2 SVGIG come from the germline V gene (reference sequence). The germline V and J ends were trimmed by 0 bases and 4 bases, with 16 bases remaining between them. CDR3 in amino acids: CAWSVGGRGWNQPQHF. The CDR3 DNA reads as TGTGCCTGGAGTGTCGGGGGGAGGGGATGGAATCAGCCCCAGCATTTT.

V usage is TRBV7-9 and J usage is TRBJ1-1, with D maybe TRBD1 (6 bases). Trimming took 3 bases from V and 3 from J, leaving 14 bases between them. CDR1 and CDR2 from the germline V gene are SEHNR and FQNEAQ (reference sequence). The CDR3 length is 15 residues. The CDR3 reads CASSFRGGLDTEAFF. CDR3 DNA: TGTGCCAGCAGCTTTAGGGGGGGGCTCGACACTGAAGCTTTCTTT.

The rearrangement links TRBV5-5 to TRBJ1-2; TRBD1 is a possible D gene (5 bases). The V end was cut by 4 bases, the J end by 6 bases, with 13 bases between. The CDR3 consists of 13 residues. The germline V gene has CDR1 SGHKS and CDR2 YYEKEE (reference sequence). CDR3 DNA: TGTGCCAGCAGCCGGACTAGGGGCGATGGCTACACCTTC. Encoded protein: CASSRTRGDGYTF.

The chain uses TRBV5-1 and TRBJ2-3; possibly TRBD1 for D (5 bases). CDR1 is SGHRS and CDR2 is YFSETQ in the germline V gene. The CDR3 sequence is 13 residues long. With 6 bases removed from V and 3 bases from J, the gap between germline ends came to 11 bases. In nucleotides, the CDR3 is TGCGCCAGCAAAAGCACAGGAACAGATACGCAGTATTTT. Translation: CASKSTGTDTQYF.

The chain links TRBV11-3 to TRBJ1-1; the match to TRBD1 covers 8 bases. The germline V gene has CDR1 SGHNT and CDR2 YENEEA. This CDR3 is built from 13 residues. V trimming: 8 bases; J trimming: 2 bases; junction bases outside the gene matches: 4. CDR3 amino acids: CASVGQGNTEAFF. The CDR3 DNA follows: TGTGCCAGCGTAGGACAGGGAAACACTGAAGCTTTCTTT.

V gene TRBV2 combines with J gene TRBJ2-7; 12 bases match TRBD2. The CDR3 is made up of 15 amino acids. J lost 6 bases, V lost 6 bases, and 9 bases had no gene match. The germline gives CDR1 SNHLY, CDR2 FYNNEI. CDR3 nucleotide sequence: TGTGCCAGCAGAGAGACTAGCGGGAGAAGTTCCGAGCAGTACTTC. Encoded protein: CASRETSGRSSEQYF.

This chain connects TRBV27 to TRBJ1-1, with D possibly TRBD1 on 5 matching bases. Trimming took 2 bases from V and 4 from J, leaving 8 bases between them. Looked up from germline, CDR1 is MNHEY and CDR2 is SMNVEV (reference sequence). The CDR3 runs 13 residues. Here the CDR3 DNA reads TGTGCCAGCAGTTTAGACAGTACCACTGAAGCTTTCTTT. Residues: CASSLDSTTEAFF.

The chain has TRBV9 and TRBJ2-7, with 8 bases lining up with TRBD2. The V and J ends lost 4 bases and 5 bases, in that order; junction bases with no gene match: 14. This CDR3 comprises 16 residues. In germline, CDR1 is SGDLS, CDR2 YYNGEE. In DNA, the CDR3 is TGTGCCAGCAGCTCCATCTCGGGGGGGGGACTGGACGAGCAGTACTTC. It translates to CASSSISGGGLDEQYF. The full variable domain, with the rest looked up from reference TRBV9 and TRBJ2-7, is DSGVTQTPKHLITATGQRVTLRCSPRSGDLSVYWYQQSLDQGLQFLIQYYNGEERAKGNILERFSAQQFPDLHSELNLSSLELGDSALYFCASSSISGGGLDEQYFGPGTRLTVT.

This chain links TRBV19 with TRBJ1-5, with a weak D call TRBD1 (5 bases). The ends were cut back, 3 bases at V and 7 bases at J, with 13 bases in the middle. Per the germline V gene, CDR1 is LNHDA and CDR2 is SQIVND (reference sequence). This CDR3 spans 14 amino acids. CDR3 residues: CASSIIGVGQPQHF. In nucleotides, the CDR3 is TGTGCCAGTAGTATTATAGGGGTAGGGCAGCCCCAGCATTTT.

This clone was recorded only once. The rearrangement uses TRBV5-1 and TRBJ1-2, with TRBD1 as a possible D gene (5 bases). V lost 2 bases and J 8 bases, leaving 16 bases between the germline ends. Germline CDR1 is SGHRS and CDR2 is YFSETQ. The length of the CDR3 is 14 residues. The CDR3 DNA is TGCGCCAGCAGCTTCCTCGGGGGATCTAACGGCTACACCTTC. It specifies CASSFLGGSNGYTF.

This clone has just one count. The V call is TRBV27, the J call TRBJ2-7; 10 nucleotides agree with TRBD1. Trimming cost V 6 bases and J 3 bases; bases outside gene matches: 5. Germline values: CDR1 MNHEY, CDR2 SMNVEV (reference sequence). The CDR3 loop spans 14 amino acids. CDR3 protein: CASSMDRGGYEQYF. Written as DNA, the CDR3 is TGTGCCAGCAGCATGGACAGGGGGGGCTACGAGCAGTACTTC.

The chain links TRBV2 to TRBJ2-3; the D gene is possibly TRBD1 (6 bases). Germline V gene data show CDR1 as SNHLY and CDR2 as FYNNEI. This CDR3 contains 14 residues. V dropped 6 bases and J dropped 6 bases, with 16 bases sitting between them. CDR3: CASRAVGAADTQYF. In DNA form, the CDR3 reads TGTGCCAGCAGAGCGGTGGGGGCCGCGGATACGCAGTATTTT.

The chain couples TRBV30 to TRBJ1-3, with 9 bases that match TRBD1. V trimming: 2 bases; J trimming: 6 bases; junction bases outside the gene matches: 5. Germline CDR1 GTSNPN, CDR2 SVGIG (reference sequence). The CDR3 sequence is 14 residues long. For the CDR3, the DNA is TGTGCCTGGAGTAGCGGGACAGGGTCAAACACCATATATTTT. Translating gives CAWSSGTGSNTIYF.

CDR3 DNA sequence: TGTGCCAGCAGCTTTCAAGGGGCGCGGCAGCCCCAGCATTTT. Protein product: CASSFQGARQPQHF. The genes are TRBV7-2 and TRBJ1-5, with a possible D match to TRBD1 (5 bases). Trimming shortened V by 3 bases and J by 7 bases, and 13 bases separated the two germline ends. The CDR3 is 14 residues long. Germline CDR1 is SGHTA and CDR2 is FQGNSA.

The chain is built from TRBV27 and TRBJ2-7; 9 positions agree with TRBD2. V lost 5 bases and J lost 2; bases outside the gene matches: 10. Germline V gives CDR1 MNHEY, CDR2 SMNVEV (reference sequence). The CDR3 spans 16 residues. The CDR3 region is CASSPRFLAGPYEQYF. The DNA for the CDR3 is TGTGCCAGCAGTCCACGCTTTCTAGCGGGACCCTACGAGCAGTACTTC.

V is TRBV5-1 and J is TRBJ2-7; D call uncertain. The germline V and J ends were trimmed by 0 bases and 6 bases, with 16 bases remaining between them. The germline CDR1 and CDR2 sequences are SGHRS and YFSETQ. CDR3 length equals 15 residues. The CDR3: CASSLDSSVPFEQYF. CDR3 DNA: TGCGCCAGCAGCTTGGATTCCAGCGTACCCTTCGAGCAGTACTTC.

In this sample, this clone turned up a few times. The V call is TRBV2, the J call TRBJ2-7, with 12 bases that match TRBD2. Germline lookup yields CDR1 SNHLY and CDR2 FYNNEI. The CDR3 runs to 16 residues. The trim removed 6 bases at V and 2 bases at J, leaving 8 bases unmatched. The CDR3 region is CASRGTSGQLAYEQYF. CDR3 sequence (DNA): TGTGCCAGCAGGGGGACTAGCGGGCAACTTGCCTACGAGCAGTACTTC.

The V and J genes are TRBV21-1 and TRBJ1-4; no check of the table's D call, TRBD1, against the DNA was made. TRBV21-1 counts as a pseudogene. The CDR3 is 16 residues long. The CDR3 region has the DNA TGTGCCAGCAGCAAAGGGGCGTGCAGGGGGGAGGAAAAACTGTTTTTT. It translates to CASSKGACRGEEKLFF.

The chain employs TRBV5-1 and TRBJ1-1; tentative D call: TRBD1 (5 bases). The V and J ends lost 0 bases and 4 bases respectively, with 13 bases between them. CDR3 length: 15 amino acids. CDR1 SGHRS and CDR2 YFSETQ come from the germline V gene. CDR3 in DNA: TGCGCCAGCAGCTTGGAGTCGGTTAGGGGCACTGAAGCTTTCTTT. As protein: CASSLESVRGTEAFF. Drawing the rest from reference TRBV5-1 and TRBJ1-1, the complete variable domain is KAGVTQTPRYLIKTRGQQVTLSCSPISGHRSVSWYQQTPGQGLQFLFEYFSETQRNKGNFPGRFSGRQFSNSRSEMNVSTLELGDSALYLCASSLESVRGTEAFFGQGTRLTVV.

This clone appeared a few times. V gene TRBV2 combines with J gene TRBJ1-5, with D maybe TRBD1 (6 bases). Germline V gene lookup returns CDR1 SNHLY and CDR2 FYNNEI. This CDR3 region has 16 residues. Trimming pared 6 bases from V and 6 bases from J, leaving 21 bases between. Here the CDR3 reads CASSPGAHRASQPQHF. The DNA of the CDR3 is TGTGCCAGCAGCCCAGGAGCTCACAGGGCGAGTCAGCCCCAGCATTTT.

The rearrangement joins TRBV6-5 to TRBJ1-1; D possibly corresponds to TRBD1 (6 bases). V dropped 2 bases and J dropped 4 bases, with 17 bases sitting between them. The CDR3 has 16 amino acids. Germline V lookup: CDR1 MNHEY, CDR2 SVGAGI. The chain's CDR3 is CASSYMGRGKGTEAFF. As DNA, the CDR3 is TGTGCCAGCAGTTACATGGGCAGGGGAAAAGGCACTGAAGCTTTCTTT.